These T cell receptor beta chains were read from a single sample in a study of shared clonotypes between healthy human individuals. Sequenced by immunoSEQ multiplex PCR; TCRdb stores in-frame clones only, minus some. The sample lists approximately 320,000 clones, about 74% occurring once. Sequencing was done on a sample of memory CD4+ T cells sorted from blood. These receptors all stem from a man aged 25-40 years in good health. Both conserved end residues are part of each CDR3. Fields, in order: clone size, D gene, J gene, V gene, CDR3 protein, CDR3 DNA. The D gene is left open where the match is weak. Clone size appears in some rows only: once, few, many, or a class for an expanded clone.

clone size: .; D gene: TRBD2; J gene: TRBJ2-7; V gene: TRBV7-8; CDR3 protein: CASSSTGTIYEQYF; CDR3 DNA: TGTGCCAGCAGCTCGACCGGGACTATCTACGAGCAGTACTTC
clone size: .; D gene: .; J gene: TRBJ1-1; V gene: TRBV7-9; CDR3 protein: CASSPKVRLNTEAFF; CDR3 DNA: TGTGCCAGCAGCCCAAAGGTACGCTTGAACACTGAAGCTTTCTTT
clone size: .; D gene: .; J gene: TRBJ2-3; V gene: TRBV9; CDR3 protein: CASSVPLATSTDTQYF; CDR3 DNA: TGTGCCAGCAGCGTCCCGCTAGCGACTAGCACAGATACGCAGTATTTT
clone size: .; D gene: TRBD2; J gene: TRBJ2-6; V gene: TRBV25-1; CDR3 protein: CASQLGTSSSGANVLTF; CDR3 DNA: TGTGCCAGCCAACTAGGGACTAGCAGCTCTGGGGCCAACGTCCTGACTTTC
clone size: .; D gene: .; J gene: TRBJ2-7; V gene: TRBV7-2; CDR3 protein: CASSSQGGTYEQYF; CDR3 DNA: TGTGCCAGCAGCTCCCAAGGCGGTACCTACGAGCAGTACTTC
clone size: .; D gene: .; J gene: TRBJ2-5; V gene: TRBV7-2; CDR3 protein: CASSLHSQETQYF; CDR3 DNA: TGTGCCAGCAGCTTACACAGCCAAGAGACCCAGTACTTC
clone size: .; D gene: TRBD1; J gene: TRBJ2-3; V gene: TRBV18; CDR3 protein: CASSPLRGRLDTQYF; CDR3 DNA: TGTGCCAGCTCACCACTCAGGGGGCGCTTGGATACGCAGTATTTT
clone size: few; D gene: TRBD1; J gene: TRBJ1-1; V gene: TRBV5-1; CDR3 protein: CASSVTGTGQMNTEAFF; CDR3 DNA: TGCGCCAGCAGCGTTACCGGGACAGGGCAAATGAACACTGAAGCTTTCTTT
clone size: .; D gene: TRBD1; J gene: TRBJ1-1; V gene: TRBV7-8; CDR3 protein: CASSTRTGNTEAFF; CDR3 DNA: TGTGCCAGCAGCACCAGGACAGGGAACACTGAAGCTTTCTTT
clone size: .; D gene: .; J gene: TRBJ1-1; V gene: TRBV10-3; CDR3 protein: CAISGGDGEAFF; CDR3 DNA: TGTGCCATCAGTGGGGGGGACGGGGAAGCTTTCTTT
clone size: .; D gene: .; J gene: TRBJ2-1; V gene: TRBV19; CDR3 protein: CASSIGLDFEQFF; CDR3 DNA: TGTGCCAGTAGTATAGGACTAGACTTTGAGCAGTTCTTC
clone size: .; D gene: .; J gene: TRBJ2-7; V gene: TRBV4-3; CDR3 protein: CASSHGLHYEQYF; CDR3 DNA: TGCGCCAGCAGCCACGGACTACACTACGAGCAGTACTTC
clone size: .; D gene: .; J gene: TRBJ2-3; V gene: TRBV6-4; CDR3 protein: CASRAARTRTDTQYF; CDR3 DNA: TGTGCCAGCAGGGCGGCCAGAACCCGCACAGATACGCAGTATTTT
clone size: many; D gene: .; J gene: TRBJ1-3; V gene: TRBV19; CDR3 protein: CASSISVSSGNTIYF; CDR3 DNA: TGTGCCAGTAGTATCAGCGTAAGCTCTGGAAACACCATATATTTT
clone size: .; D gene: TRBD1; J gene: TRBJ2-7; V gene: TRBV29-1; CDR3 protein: CSGGQGGFYEQYF; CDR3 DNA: TGCAGCGGAGGACAGGGAGGTTTCTACGAGCAGTACTTC
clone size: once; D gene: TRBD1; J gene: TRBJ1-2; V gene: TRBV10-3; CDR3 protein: CAIRSDRGSDGYTF; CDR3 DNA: TGTGCCATCAGATCGGACAGGGGGTCCGATGGCTACACCTTC
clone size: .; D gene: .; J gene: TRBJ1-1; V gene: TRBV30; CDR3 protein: CAWTKGAGTEAFF; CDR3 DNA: TGTGCCTGGACCAAGGGAGCAGGGACTGAAGCTTTCTTT
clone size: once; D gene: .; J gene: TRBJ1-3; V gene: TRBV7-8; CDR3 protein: CASSLPGGSGNTIYF; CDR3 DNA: TGTGCCAGCAGCTTACCTGGGGGGTCTGGAAACACCATATATTTT
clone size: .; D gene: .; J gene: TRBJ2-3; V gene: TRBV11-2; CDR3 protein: CASSLSAITDTQYF; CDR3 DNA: TGTGCCAGCAGCTTATCCGCGATCACAGATACGCAGTATTTT
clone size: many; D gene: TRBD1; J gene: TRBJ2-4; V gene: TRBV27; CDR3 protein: CASSSPGQGVYIQYF; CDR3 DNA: TGTGCCAGCAGTTCACCGGGACAGGGGGTTTACATTCAGTACTTC
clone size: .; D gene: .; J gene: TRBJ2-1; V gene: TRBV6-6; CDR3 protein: CASSYDSGGPHRFF; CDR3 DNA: TGTGCCAGCAGTTATGACTCGGGTGGCCCCCATCGGTTCTTC
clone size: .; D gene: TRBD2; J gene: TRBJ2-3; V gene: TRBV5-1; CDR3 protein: CASSLYKGGTDTQYF; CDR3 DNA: TGCGCCAGCAGCTTGTATAAGGGAGGGACAGATACGCAGTATTTT
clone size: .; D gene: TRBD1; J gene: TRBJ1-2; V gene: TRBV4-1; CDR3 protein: CASSPIDWTGISNYGYTF; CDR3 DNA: TGCGCCAGCAGCCCAATCGATTGGACAGGGATTTCCAACTATGGCTACACCTTC
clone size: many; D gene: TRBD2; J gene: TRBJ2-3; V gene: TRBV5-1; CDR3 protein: CASSFSGSQGDTQYF; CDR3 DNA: TGCGCCAGCAGCTTTAGCGGGAGTCAGGGAGATACGCAGTATTTT
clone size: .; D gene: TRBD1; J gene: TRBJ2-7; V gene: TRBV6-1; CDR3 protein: CATRQDRGTYEQYF; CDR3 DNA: TGTGCCACCCGTCAGGACAGGGGCACCTACGAGCAGTACTTC
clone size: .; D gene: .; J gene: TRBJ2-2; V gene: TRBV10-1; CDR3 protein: CASSDTGETNTGELFF; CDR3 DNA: TGCGCCAGCAGTGATACGGGGGAGACGAACACCGGGGAGCTGTTTTTT
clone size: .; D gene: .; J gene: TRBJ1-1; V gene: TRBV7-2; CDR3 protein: CASSSQGLNTEAFF; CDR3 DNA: TGTGCCAGCAGCTCCCAGGGGTTGAACACTGAAGCTTTCTTT
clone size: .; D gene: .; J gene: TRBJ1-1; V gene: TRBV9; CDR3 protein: CASSVGPENTEAFF; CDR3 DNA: TGTGCCAGCAGCGTAGGTCCGGAGAACACTGAAGCTTTCTTT